Listed here are 20 T cell receptor beta chains from one sample, sequenced in a study of T-cell reconstitution after alpha-beta-depleted transplantation in children. Unique molecular identifiers tagged the TCRbeta library. TCRdb passed the PCR reads through MiXCR, listing each CDR3 protein once. This table holds 100,000 or so distinct CDR3 sequences, about 6% found once. The sample here was PBMCs, mostly from graft donor cells, taken 60 days after TCRalphabeta/CD19-depleted stem cell transplant. These receptors came from a female patient aged 2-10 years who had a stem cell transplant for Fanconi anemia, so the T cells may come from the graft donor.

In its sample, this clonotype was seen many times. The V gene is TRBV2, the J gene TRBJ2-1, with a tentative D call TRBD1 (6 bases). With 7 bases removed from V and 8 bases from J, the gap between germline ends came to 12 bases. Germline assignment: CDR1 SNHLY and CDR2 FYNNEI. The CDR3 has 12 residues. CDR3 in amino acids: CASMGYRDEQFF. Written as DNA, the CDR3 is TGTGCCAGCATGGGATACAGGGATGAGCAGTTCTTC.

This clonotype came up a few times. The genes are TRBV20-1 and TRBJ2-5, with D possibly being TRBD2 (5 bases). With 0 bases removed from V and 1 base from J, the gap between germline ends came to 12 bases. The germline V gene encodes CDR1 DFQATT and CDR2 SNEGSKA (reference sequence). This CDR3 spans 15 amino acids. CDR3 sequence: CSARDPAAIQETQYF. The CDR3 region has the DNA TGCAGTGCTAGAGATCCAGCGGCAATCCAAGAGACCCAGTACTTC.

Comments on this clonotype: A much larger clone differs by one base, so this may be a read error. The chain couples TRBV7-3 to TRBJ2-3; the match to TRBD1 covers 9 bases. Per germline, CDR1 SGHTA and CDR2 FQGTGA. Trimming at V came to 4 bases and at J to 1 base, leaving 0 bases not matched to a gene. There are 14 residues in the CDR3. CDR3 DNA: TGTGCCAGCAGCTGGACAGGGGGCACAGATACGCAGTATTTT. It is translated as CASSWTGGTDTQYF.

This clonotype was seen repeatedly, ten times or more. J is TRBJ2-7 and V is TRBV13, with 9 bases fitting TRBD1. Losses at the gene ends were 5 bases for V and 3 bases for J; bases not matched to a gene: 5. The CDR3 length is 14 residues. Germline V gives CDR1 PRHDT, CDR2 FYEKMQ (reference sequence). The CDR3 sequence: CASSRGQGNYEQYF. Here the CDR3 DNA reads TGTGCCAGCAGCCGCGGACAGGGGAACTACGAGCAGTACTTC.

As DNA, the CDR3 is TGTGCCAGCAGTGTGGGACAGGGGGCCTTGAACACTGAAGCTTTCTTT. Residues: CASSVGQGALNTEAFF. This chain uses TRBV6-1 with TRBJ1-1; 12 nucleotides align to TRBD1. There are 16 residues in the CDR3. In germline, CDR1 is MNHNS, CDR2 SASEGT. V was pared by 4 bases and J by 0 bases, with 3 bases of the junction left unmatched.

This clonotype was seen repeatedly, ten times or more. The chain links TRBV10-3 to TRBJ2-2, with D maybe TRBD2 (7 bases). Trimming shortened V by 11 bases and J by 0 bases, and 16 bases separated the two germline ends. The CDR3 is made up of 15 amino acids. CDR1 and CDR2 (germline): ENHRY, SYGVKD. CDR3 in amino acids: CAAGGNRANTGELFF. Written as DNA, the CDR3 is TGTGCCGCCGGGGGGAACAGGGCGAACACCGGGGAGCTGTTTTTT.

The V gene is TRBV15, the J gene TRBJ2-1, with D hard to call. The V and J ends lost 0 bases and 3 bases respectively, with 12 bases between them. This CDR3 contains 16 residues. Germline lookup yields CDR1 LNHNV and CDR2 YYDKDF (reference sequence). In nucleotides, the CDR3 is TGTGCCACCAGCAGAGATCTAGTAGGGTACTACAATGAGCAGTTCTTC. This codes for CATSRDLVGYYNEQFF. Filled out from reference TRBV15 and TRBJ2-1, the complete variable domain reads DAMVIQNPRYQVTQFGKPVTLSCSQTLNHNVMYWYQQKSSQAPKLLFHYYDKDFNNEADTPDNFQSRRPNTSFCFLDIRSPGLGDTAMYLCATSRDLVGYYNEQFFGPGTRLTVL.

The table lists this clonotype with many counts. This chain joins TRBV28 and TRBJ2-7, with D possibly being TRBD1 (7 bases). V was cut by 5 bases and J by 3 bases, with 17 bases left in between. CDR3 length equals 15 residues. Per germline, CDR1 MDHEN and CDR2 SYDVKM. The CDR3 sequence: CASSPQGGPIYEQYF. CDR3 sequence (DNA): TGTGCCAGCAGTCCCCAGGGGGGTCCCATCTACGAGCAGTACTTC.

This clonotype has at least ten counts. This sequence joins TRBV5-6 and TRBJ2-2; D gene ambiguous. The CDR3 is 12 amino acids. V was clipped by 1 base and J by 3 bases, with 1 base between them. The V gene's germline CDR1 is SGHDT and CDR2 YYEEEE. CDR3 sequence reads: CASSLYTGELFF. CDR3 sequence (DNA): TGTGCCAGCAGCTTGTACACCGGGGAGCTGTTTTTT.

This clonotype appeared a few times. The CDR3 sequence is CASSLAGAGGYTF. The CDR3, as DNA: TGCGCCAGCAGCTTGGCAGGGGCCGGAGGCTACACCTTC. The chain carries TRBV5-1 and TRBJ1-2, with D perhaps matching TRBD1 (6 bases). V was shortened by 0 bases and J by 8 bases, with 11 bases between the two germline ends. Germline V gene sequence: CDR1 SGHRS, CDR2 YFSETQ. CDR3 length equals 13 residues.

This clonotype was counted at least ten times. This rearrangement joins TRBV5-1 to TRBJ2-7; D may be TRBD2 (5 bases). The CDR3 sequence is 14 residues long. CDR1 is SGHRS, CDR2 YFSETQ, per germline. Between the trimmed V and J ends, which lost 1 base and 2 bases, there was a span of 10 bases. This CDR3 reads CASSLNEGAYEQYF. DNA for the CDR3: TGCGCCAGCAGCTTGAATGAGGGCGCCTACGAGCAGTACTTC.

This clonotype is categorized as medium-sized. The chain employs TRBV5-1 and TRBJ2-2, with D perhaps matching TRBD1 (5 bases). Germline V gene lookup returns CDR1 SGHRS and CDR2 YFSETQ. Trimming stripped 1 base from V and 4 bases from J, with 11 bases between. CDR3 length: 15 residues. In DNA form, the CDR3 reads TGCGCCAGCAGCTTGTTGGCAGGGCTCACCGGGGAGCTGTTTTTT. Amino acid sequence: CASSLLAGLTGELFF. Full variable domain (rest looked up from reference TRBV5-1 and TRBJ2-2): KAGVTQTPRYLIKTRGQQVTLSCSPISGHRSVSWYQQTPGQGLQFLFEYFSETQRNKGNFPGRFSGRQFSNSRSEMNVSTLELGDSALYLCASSLLAGLTGELFFGEGSRLTVL.

This clonotype was counted a few times. This chain connects TRBV5-1 to TRBJ2-3; 7 bases fit TRBD2. Germline V gene lookup returns CDR1 SGHRS and CDR2 YFSETQ. The CDR3 totals 15 residues. Unmatched junction bases numbered 2, after V lost 1 base and J lost 0 bases. The CDR3 bases are TGCGCCAGCAGCTTGCGAGCGGGAAGCACAGATACGCAGTATTTT. This translates into CASSLRAGSTDTQYF.

The V and J genes are TRBV7-2 and TRBJ1-6; 8 bases line up with TRBD1. V shed 1 base, J shed 4 bases, and the junction held 6 bases outside the gene matches. Germline loops: CDR1 SGHTA, CDR2 FQGNSA. The CDR3 is made up of 17 amino acids. The CDR3 region is CASSLGAWTGYNSPLHF. CDR3 nucleotide sequence: TGTGCCAGCAGCTTAGGAGCTTGGACAGGGTATAATTCACCCCTCCACTTT.

The chain uses TRBV7-3 and TRBJ2-1; weak D call: TRBD2 (6 bases). With 2 bases removed from V and 5 bases from J, the gap between germline ends came to 10 bases. The CDR3 consists of 14 residues. CDR1 and CDR2 from the germline V gene are SGHTA and FQGTGA. Here the CDR3 reads CASSLGRGNNEQFF. The CDR3, as DNA: TGTGCCAGCAGCTTAGGGCGGGGCAACAATGAGCAGTTCTTC.

This clonotype was found many times. J is TRBJ2-2 and V is TRBV20-1; D is uncertain. CDR3 length equals 18 residues. V lost 0 bases and J lost 5, with 22 bases in between. CDR1 and CDR2 from the germline V gene are DFQATT and SNEGSKA (reference sequence). The CDR3: CSARDYERASLGTGELFF. The CDR3 DNA is TGCAGTGCTAGAGATTATGAAAGGGCTTCCCTTGGAACCGGGGAGCTGTTTTTT.

This clonotype showed up many times. The genes are TRBV2 and TRBJ2-1; perhaps TRBD1 as D (5 bases). The V end was cut by 7 bases, the J end by 6 bases, with 13 bases between. The CDR3 extends over 13 amino acids. Germline V lookup: CDR1 SNHLY, CDR2 FYNNEI. The CDR3 loop is CASMAQGANEQFF. CDR3 bases: TGTGCCAGCATGGCCCAGGGCGCCAATGAGCAGTTCTTC.

This clonotype was seen at least ten times. The chain couples TRBV3-1 to TRBJ2-6; D is unresolved. CDR1 and CDR2 (germline): LGHDT, YNNKEL (reference sequence). V shed 3 bases and J shed 5 bases, with 11 bases lying between them. The CDR3 consists of 15 residues. The CDR3 is CASSHSGYRANVLTF. The DNA of the CDR3 is TGTGCCAGCAGCCATTCTGGGTATCGGGCCAACGTCCTGACTTTC.

J is TRBJ2-5 and V is TRBV6-1; D is unclear. Trimming shortened V by 6 bases and J by 0 bases, and 11 bases separated the two germline ends. This CDR3 spans 14 amino acids. Germline-derived CDR1 and CDR2 are MNHNS and SASEGT. CDR3 coding DNA: TGTGCCAGCAGCCTAACTTGGTACCAAGAGACCCAGTACTTC. Translating gives CASSLTWYQETQYF.

This clonotype was observed at least ten times. The chain carries TRBV5-1 and TRBJ2-3; weak D call: TRBD2 (6 bases). Trimming stripped 1 base from V and 4 bases from J, with 10 bases between. CDR1 SGHRS and CDR2 YFSETQ come from the germline V gene. The CDR3 is made up of 14 amino acids. The DNA for the CDR3 is TGCGCCAGCAGCTTGATGACTAGGGCAGATACGCAGTATTTT. It is translated as CASSLMTRADTQYF. Together with reference TRBV5-1 and TRBJ2-3, the CDR3 gives the full variable domain: KAGVTQTPRYLIKTRGQQVTLSCSPISGHRSVSWYQQTPGQGLQFLFEYFSETQRNKGNFPGRFSGRQFSNSRSEMNVSTLELGDSALYLCASSLMTRADTQYFGPGTRLTVL.